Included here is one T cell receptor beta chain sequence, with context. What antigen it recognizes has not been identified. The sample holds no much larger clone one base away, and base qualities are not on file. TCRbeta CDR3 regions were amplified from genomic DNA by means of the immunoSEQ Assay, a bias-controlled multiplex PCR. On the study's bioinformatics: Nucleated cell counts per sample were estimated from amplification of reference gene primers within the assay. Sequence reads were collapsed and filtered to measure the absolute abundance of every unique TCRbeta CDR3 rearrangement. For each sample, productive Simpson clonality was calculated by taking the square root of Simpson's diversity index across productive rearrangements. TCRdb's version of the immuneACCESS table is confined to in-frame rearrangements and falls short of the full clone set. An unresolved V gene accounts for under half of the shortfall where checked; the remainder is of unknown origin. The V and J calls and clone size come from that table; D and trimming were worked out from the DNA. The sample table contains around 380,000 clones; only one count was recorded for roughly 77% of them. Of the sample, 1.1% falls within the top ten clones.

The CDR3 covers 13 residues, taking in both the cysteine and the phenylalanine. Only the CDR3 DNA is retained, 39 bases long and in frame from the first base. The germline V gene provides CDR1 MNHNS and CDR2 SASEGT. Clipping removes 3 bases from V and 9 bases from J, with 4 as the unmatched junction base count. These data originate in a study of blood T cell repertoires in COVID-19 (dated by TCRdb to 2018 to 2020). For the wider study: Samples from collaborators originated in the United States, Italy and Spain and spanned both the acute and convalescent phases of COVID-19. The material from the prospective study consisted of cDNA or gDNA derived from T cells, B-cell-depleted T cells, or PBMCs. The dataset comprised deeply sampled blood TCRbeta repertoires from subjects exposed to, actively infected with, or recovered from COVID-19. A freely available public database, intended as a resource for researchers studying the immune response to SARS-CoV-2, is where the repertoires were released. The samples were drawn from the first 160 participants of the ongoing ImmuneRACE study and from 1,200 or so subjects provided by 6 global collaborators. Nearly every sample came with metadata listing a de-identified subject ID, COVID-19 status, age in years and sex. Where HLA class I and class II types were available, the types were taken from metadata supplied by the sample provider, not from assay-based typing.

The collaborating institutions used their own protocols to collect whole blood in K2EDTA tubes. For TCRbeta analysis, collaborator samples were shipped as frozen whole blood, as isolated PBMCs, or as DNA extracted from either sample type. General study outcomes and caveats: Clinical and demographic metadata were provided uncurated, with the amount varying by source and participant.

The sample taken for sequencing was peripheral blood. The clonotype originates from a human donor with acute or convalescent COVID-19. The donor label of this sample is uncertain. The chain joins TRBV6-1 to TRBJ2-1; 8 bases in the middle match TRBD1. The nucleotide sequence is TGTGCCAGCAGTGAGGGACAGGTCCTTGAGCAGTTCTTC. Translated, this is CASSEGQVLEQFF.